This T cell receptor (beta chain) was obtained from a study of monozygotic twins with inflammatory bowel disease. The template-switching step introduced UMIs that carried a 6-nucleotide sample barcode. TCRdb reprocessed the 5' RACE reads, keeping one entry per CDR3 protein, no DNA. Its table lists 150,000 to 200,000 distinct CDR3 sequences. The CDR3 spans 16 residues. CDR1 is MNHNS, CDR2 SASEGT, per germline. This clonotype was sampled from a human donor with ulcerative colitis or Crohn's disease, or a healthy co-twin of an affected twin (not recorded which). The V call is TRBV6-1, the J call TRBJ1-1; lacking DNA, the TRBD1 call made by TCRdb goes unchecked. Sequenced sample: blood. CDR3: CASSDGTGRLDTEAFF.